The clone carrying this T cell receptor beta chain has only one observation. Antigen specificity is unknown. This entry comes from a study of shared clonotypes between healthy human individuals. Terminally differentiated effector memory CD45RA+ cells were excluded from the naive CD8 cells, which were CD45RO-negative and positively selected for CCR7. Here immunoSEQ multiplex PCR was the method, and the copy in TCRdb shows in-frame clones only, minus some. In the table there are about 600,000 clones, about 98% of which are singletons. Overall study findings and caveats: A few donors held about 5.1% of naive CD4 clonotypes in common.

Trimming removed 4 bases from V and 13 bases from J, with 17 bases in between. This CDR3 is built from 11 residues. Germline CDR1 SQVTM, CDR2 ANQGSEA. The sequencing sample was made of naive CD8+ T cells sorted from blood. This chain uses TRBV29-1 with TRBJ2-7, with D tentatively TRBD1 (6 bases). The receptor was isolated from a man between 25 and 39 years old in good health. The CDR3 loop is CSVGTARGVYF. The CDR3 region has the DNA TGCAGCGTTGGGACAGCACGGGGTGTTTACTTC.